The 23 T cell receptor beta chains below come from one sample, sequenced in a study of blood T cell repertoires in COVID-19. Method: immunoSEQ multiplex PCR; TCRdb's copy keeps in-frame clones and lacks some. The table records some 150,000 clones, roughly 86% of them present only once. Source material: peripheral blood. These receptors came from a man in his 70s with acute or convalescent COVID-19.

V is TRBV6-1 and J is TRBJ2-7; D perhaps matches TRBD2 (7 bases). The V gene lost 3 bases and the J gene lost 4 bases, with 19 bases spanning the gap. The germline V gene encodes CDR1 MNHNS and CDR2 SASEGT. The CDR3 extends over 16 amino acids. CDR3 bases: TGTGCCAGCAGTGAGTGGGTACAGGGAGGGCTATACGAGCAGTACTTC. It is translated as CASSEWVQGGLYEQYF.

The chain carries TRBV2 and TRBJ1-1; 7 bases are shared with TRBD1. Germline V gene data show CDR1 as SNHLY and CDR2 as FYNNEI. J was trimmed by 10 bases and V by 1 base; bases with no gene match: 6. The CDR3 length is 13 residues. CDR3 in amino acids: CASSEEQGTRAFF. The CDR3 bases are TGTGCCAGCAGTGAAGAACAGGGGACCCGAGCTTTCTTT.

The chain combines TRBV29-1 with TRBJ1-1; 7 bases line up with TRBD1. Unmatched junction bases numbered 11, after V lost 5 bases and J lost 5 bases. The length of the CDR3 is 14 residues. From germline, CDR1 is SQVTM and CDR2 ANQGSEA. For the CDR3, the DNA is TGCAGCGTTCAGGTCGACAGGGAGGAAACTGAAGCTTTCTTT. Residues: CSVQVDREETEAFF.

The gene calls are TRBV5-1 and TRBJ2-7; no firm D call. The V gene's germline CDR1 is SGHRS and CDR2 YFSETQ. Trimming pared 5 bases from V and 0 bases from J, leaving 6 bases between. The CDR3 runs 12 residues. The DNA for the CDR3 is TGCGCCAGCAGTTCGAGCTCCTACGAGCAGTACTTC. The encoded protein is CASSSSSYEQYF.

The rearrangement links TRBV23-1 to TRBJ1-2; unclear D gene. TRBV23-1 is an ORF, and what it does is uncertain. The CDR3 has 16 amino acids. V lost 1 base and J 0 bases, leaving 12 bases between the germline ends. The CDR3 DNA reads as TGCGCCAGCAGTCAATTACAGCCTGTAGCTAACTATGGCTACACCTTC. This sequence encodes CASSQLQPVANYGYTF.

This chain links TRBV2 with TRBJ1-2; tentative D call: TRBD1 (6 bases). V lost 5 bases, J lost 4 bases, and 14 bases lay in between. This CDR3 is 14 amino acids long. CDR1 is SNHLY and CDR2 is FYNNEI in the germline V gene. The CDR3 DNA reads as TGTGCCAGCAGTACAGGGACCGACCTCTATGGCTACACCTTC. Its translation is CASSTGTDLYGYTF. Full variable domain (outside the CDR3, taken from reference TRBV2 and TRBJ1-2): EPEVTQTPSHQVTQMGQEVILRCVPISNHLYFYWYRQILGQKVEFLVSFYNNEISEKSEIFDDQFSVERPDGSNFTLKIRSTKLEDSAMYFCASSTGTDLYGYTFGSGTRLTVV.

This clone is a singleton in its sample. V usage is TRBV11-2 and J usage is TRBJ2-2; unclear D gene. The CDR3 covers 15 residues. The V end lost 0 bases, the J end lost 6 bases, and 11 bases lay between the germline ends. Germline lookup yields CDR1 SGHAT and CDR2 FQNNGV. CDR3 protein: CASSLDRPPPGELFF. The DNA of the CDR3 is TGTGCCAGCAGCTTAGATCGTCCCCCCCCCGGGGAGCTGTTTTTT.

The chain recombines TRBV6-5 with TRBJ2-7, with 9 bases identical to TRBD1. This CDR3 region has 13 residues. Germline V lookup: CDR1 MNHEY, CDR2 SVGAGI. V was clipped by 9 bases and J by 3 bases; unmatched bases: 6. This chain's CDR3 is CARPGTGIYEQYF. DNA of the CDR3: TGTGCCAGGCCCGGGACAGGGATCTACGAGCAGTACTTC.

The chain joins TRBV4-3 to TRBJ1-5; D remains unclear. V lost 0 bases and J 3 bases, leaving 3 bases between the germline ends. There are 13 residues in the CDR3. Germline V gene lookup returns CDR1 LGHNA and CDR2 YSLEER. In DNA, the CDR3 is TGCGCCAGCAGCCAAGACGTCAATCAGCCCCAGCATTTT. Its protein is CASSQDVNQPQHF.

This CDR3 is CASSEARGDGYTF. CDR3 in DNA: TGTGCCAGCAGTGAAGCGCGGGGGGATGGCTACACCTTC. This chain uses TRBV2 with TRBJ1-2; D is perhaps TRBD1 (5 bases). The CDR3 contains 13 residues. V was pared by 0 bases and J by 6 bases, with 8 bases between. Germline CDR1 SNHLY, CDR2 FYNNEI. Combining the CDR3 with reference TRBV2 and TRBJ1-2 gives the whole variable domain EPEVTQTPSHQVTQMGQEVILRCVPISNHLYFYWYRQILGQKVEFLVSFYNNEISEKSEIFDDQFSVERPDGSNFTLKIRSTKLEDSAMYFCASSEARGDGYTFGSGTRLTVV.

This chain uses TRBV28 with TRBJ1-1; D is possibly TRBD1 (5 bases). The CDR3 extends over 12 amino acids. V lost 3 bases and J 6 bases, leaving 8 bases between the germline ends. Germline V CDR1 and CDR2: MDHEN, SYDVKM. This chain's CDR3 is CASSFGHSEAFF. CDR3 bases: TGTGCCAGCAGTTTTGGACACTCTGAAGCTTTCTTT.

This clone has a single count. The V call is TRBV5-8, the J call TRBJ1-3, with D uncertain. The length of the CDR3 is 14 residues. Trimming pared 0 bases from V and 3 bases from J, leaving 7 bases between. Germline CDR1 reads SGHTS; CDR2 reads YDEGEE. The CDR3 is CASSLGAHGNTIYF. The CDR3 DNA follows: TGTGCCAGCAGCTTGGGGGCCCATGGAAACACCATATATTTT. The full variable domain, completed using reference TRBV5-8 and TRBJ1-3, is EAGVTQSPTHLIKTRGQQATLRCSPISGHTSVYWYQQALGLGLQFLLWYDEGEERNRGNFPPRFSGRQFPNYSSELNVNALELEDSALYLCASSLGAHGNTIYFGEGSWLTVV.

The chain recombines TRBV2 with TRBJ1-2; TRBD1 aligns across 7 bases. The J segment lost 6 bases and the V segment lost 1 base, leaving 5 bases of the junction unmatched. Germline CDR1 reads SNHLY; CDR2 reads FYNNEI. The CDR3 spans 14 residues. In DNA form, the CDR3 reads TGTGCCAGCAGTGAAGTCTACAGGGGAGATGGCTACACCTTC. Protein sequence: CASSEVYRGDGYTF. Looking up the rest from reference TRBV2 and TRBJ1-2 gives the full variable domain: EPEVTQTPSHQVTQMGQEVILRCVPISNHLYFYWYRQILGQKVEFLVSFYNNEISEKSEIFDDQFSVERPDGSNFTLKIRSTKLEDSAMYFCASSEVYRGDGYTFGSGTRLTVV.

The chain uses TRBV9 and TRBJ1-3; perhaps TRBD1 as D (5 bases). Per the germline V gene, CDR1 is SGDLS and CDR2 is YYNGEE. Trimming left V 3 bases short and J 4 bases short, with 11 bases between. The CDR3 consists of 14 residues. The chain's CDR3 is CASSGGGTGNTIYF. CDR3 bases: TGTGCCAGCAGCGGGGGAGGGACGGGAAACACCATATATTTT.

The chain employs TRBV3-1 (or the pseudogene TRBV3-2) and TRBJ2-2, with 15 bases fitting TRBD2. V trimming: 2 bases; J trimming: 4 bases; junction bases outside the gene matches: 5. Germline V lookup: CDR1 LGHDT, CDR2 YNNKEL (reference sequence). The CDR3 is made up of 18 amino acids. The CDR3 sequence is CASSQHGLAGGRTGELFF. The CDR3 nucleotides are TGTGCCAGCAGCCAACATGGACTAGCGGGGGGGCGCACCGGGGAGCTGTTTTTT.

The rearrangement uses TRBV10-2 and TRBJ2-7; tentatively, D is TRBD1 (6 bases). The germline gives CDR1 WSHSY, CDR2 SAAADI. The CDR3 length is 16 residues. Trimming removed 6 bases from V and 0 bases from J, with 18 bases in between. The CDR3 nucleotides are TGCGCCAGCAGAACTAACAGGGACCCTCCCTCCTACGAGCAGTACTTC. Protein: CASRTNRDPPSYEQYF.

The chain has TRBV28 and TRBJ2-1, with 12 bases fitting TRBD2. V dropped 6 bases and J dropped 1; count of bases not matched to a gene: 4. The germline V gene has CDR1 MDHEN and CDR2 SYDVKM. CDR3 size: 16 residues. For the CDR3, the DNA is TGTGCCAGCAGCCTAGCGGGAGGGCGGTCCTACAATGAGCAGTTCTTC. Residues: CASSLAGGRSYNEQFF.

V gene TRBV7-9 combines with J gene TRBJ1-6; D ambiguous. V was pared by 1 base and J by 7 bases, with 8 bases between. Germline loops: CDR1 SEHNR, CDR2 FQNEAQ (reference sequence). The CDR3 runs 14 residues. The DNA for the CDR3 is TGTGCCAGCAGCTTAGATAGCAAGAATTCACCCCTCCACTTT. This encodes CASSLDSKNSPLHF.

The chain combines TRBV7-2 with TRBJ2-5; TRBD2 is a possible D gene (6 bases). The CDR3 sequence is 13 residues long. V was trimmed by 3 bases and J by 5 bases, leaving 10 bases between them. The germline gives CDR1 SGHTA, CDR2 FQGNSA. The CDR3 coding sequence is TGTGCCAGCAGCTTGGGACTGGCGGAGACCCAGTACTTC. It encodes CASSLGLAETQYF.

The chain couples TRBV6-5 to TRBJ1-3; D remains ambiguous. CDR3 length: 15 residues. CDR1 is MNHEY, CDR2 SVGAGI, per germline. The V gene lost 2 bases and the J gene lost 4 bases, with 12 bases spanning the gap. The DNA for the CDR3 is TGTGCCAGCAGTTACCAGGCCGGGAGCGGAAACACCATATATTTT. It specifies CASSYQAGSGNTIYF.

This chain connects TRBV29-1 to TRBJ2-1; 8 bases agree with TRBD2. This CDR3 region has 13 residues. V dropped 7 bases and J dropped 9; count of bases not matched to a gene: 11. The germline V gene has CDR1 SQVTM and CDR2 ANQGSEA. CDR3 sequence (DNA): TGCAGCGCCCCATTCAGCGGGAGTTTTGAGCAGTTCTTC. Its translation is CSAPFSGSFEQFF.

The V call is TRBV27, the J call TRBJ1-2; D might be TRBD1 (5 bases). Trimming shortened V by 5 bases and J by 3 bases, and 10 bases separated the two germline ends. Germline-derived CDR1 and CDR2 are MNHEY and SMNVEV (reference sequence). CDR3 length: 13 residues. The CDR3 reads CASSPGVDYGYTF. CDR3 nucleotides: TGTGCCAGCAGTCCGGGGGTGGACTATGGCTACACCTTC.

DNA of the CDR3: TGTGCCAGCAGCTTGTCAGGGGCGGAGACCCAGTACTTC. It is translated as CASSLSGAETQYF. The chain couples TRBV5-4 to TRBJ2-5; possibly TRBD1 for D (6 bases). CDR3 size: 13 residues. V dropped 1 base and J dropped 5 bases, with 9 bases sitting between them. CDR1 is SGHNT and CDR2 is YYREEE in the germline V gene (reference sequence).